Following are 18 T cell receptor beta chains from one sample sequenced in a study of blood T cell repertoires in COVID-19. Assay: immunoSEQ multiplex PCR; the TCRdb copy retains only in-frame clones and omits some. Of fewer than 200,000 clones in the sample, 85% to 90% were seen once. Material: peripheral blood. All receptors come from a woman aged 55-75 years with acute or convalescent COVID-19.

The rearrangement links TRBV28 to TRBJ1-2, with 12 bases matching TRBD1. V shed 7 bases and J 6 bases; nucleotides not matched to a gene: 3. The CDR3 is 13 amino acids. The germline V gene has CDR1 MDHEN and CDR2 SYDVKM. The CDR3: CASTGTGGDGYTF. CDR3 DNA sequence: TGTGCCAGCACCGGGACAGGGGGCGATGGCTACACCTTC.

This clone has only one observation. The chain couples TRBV7-8 to TRBJ2-1; perhaps TRBD2 as D (6 bases). Germline V gene data show CDR1 as SGHVS and CDR2 as FQNEAQ. The CDR3 has 14 residues. The germline V and J ends were trimmed by 5 bases and 4 bases, with 12 bases remaining between them. The CDR3 DNA sequence: TGTGCCAGCAGCCCCGGAGGGAATTACAATGAGCAGTTCTTC. Translation gives CASSPGGNYNEQFF.

In DNA form, the CDR3 reads TGTGCCAGCAGTTTCCTAATAGCGGGATCCTACAATGAGCAGTTCTTC. Protein: CASSFLIAGSYNEQFF. The chain recombines TRBV27 with TRBJ2-1; 8 nucleotides match TRBD2. The J segment lost 1 base and the V segment lost 3 bases, leaving 5 bases of the junction unmatched. The CDR3 is 16 residues long. CDR1 is MNHEY and CDR2 is SMNVEV in the germline V gene (reference sequence).

This chain links TRBV5-4 with TRBJ1-6; D is uncertain. The V gene's germline CDR1 is SGHNT and CDR2 YYREEE (reference sequence). The V end lost 4 bases, the J end lost 4 bases, and 21 bases lay between the germline ends. The CDR3 extends over 18 amino acids. The CDR3 protein is CASSRGGGKGSYNSPLHF. CDR3 bases: TGTGCCAGCAGCCGAGGAGGAGGCAAAGGCTCTTATAATTCACCCCTCCACTTT.

V usage is TRBV5-4 and J usage is TRBJ2-5; possible D gene TRBD1, 5 bases. The CDR3 is made up of 15 amino acids. Germline V gene data show CDR1 as SGHNT and CDR2 as YYREEE (reference sequence). The V end was cut by 4 bases, the J end by 2 bases, with 15 bases between. DNA for the CDR3: TGTGCCAGCAGCCCAGACCCAGACAGTCAAGAGACCCAGTACTTC. Its protein product is CASSPDPDSQETQYF.

The gene calls are TRBV3-1 (or the pseudogene TRBV3-2) and TRBJ1-6, with no clear D. V was clipped by 1 base and J by 7 bases, with 5 bases between them. Germline V CDR1 and CDR2: LGHDT, YNNKEL (reference sequence). The CDR3 consists of 13 residues. CDR3 amino acids: CASSQGANSPLHF. In nucleotides, the CDR3 is TGTGCCAGCAGCCAAGGGGCCAATTCACCCCTCCACTTT.

This clone has only one observation. This chain joins TRBV5-4 and TRBJ1-6, with a possible D match to TRBD1 (5 bases). CDR1 SGHNT and CDR2 YYREEE come from the germline V gene (reference sequence). V was clipped by 4 bases and J by 10 bases, with 15 bases between them. This CDR3 spans 14 amino acids. CDR3 coding DNA: TGTGCCAGCAGCCCCCAGGGTCAAGTCTCACCCCTCCACTTT. Translation: CASSPQGQVSPLHF.

This clone came up once. The genes are TRBV4-1 and TRBJ2-2; D is unresolved. The CDR3 contains 14 residues. Germline CDR1 and CDR2: MGHRA and YSYEKL. Trimming pared 0 bases from V and 6 bases from J, leaving 8 bases between. The CDR3: CASSQEPAAGELFF. The CDR3, as DNA: TGCGCCAGCAGCCAAGAGCCCGCAGCCGGGGAGCTGTTTTTT.

This chain links TRBV19 with TRBJ1-1; a weak D match, TRBD1 (6 bases). V lost 7 bases and J lost 1, with 19 bases in between. The CDR3 contains 16 residues. CDR1 is LNHDA, CDR2 SQIVND, per germline (reference sequence). The CDR3 coding sequence is TGTGCCAGTACCACATCAAGGGGGAATGGGAACACTGAAGCTTTCTTT. Protein: CASTTSRGNGNTEAFF. The full variable domain, its missing parts supplied by reference TRBV19 and TRBJ1-1, is DGGITQSPKYLFRKEGQNVTLSCEQNLNHDAMYWYRQDPGQGLRLIYYSQIVNDFQKGDIAEGYSVSREKKESFPLTVTSAQKNPTAFYLCASTTSRGNGNTEAFFGQGTRLTVV.

V and J are TRBV29-1 and TRBJ1-2, with no clear D. Germline CDR1 reads SQVTM; CDR2 reads ANQGSEA. The CDR3 totals 13 residues. The V end lost 7 bases, the J end lost 8 bases, and 20 bases lay between the germline ends. The CDR3 sequence is CSATPDGWAGYTF. The DNA for the CDR3 is TGCAGCGCCACCCCTGACGGTTGGGCCGGCTACACCTTC.

This CDR3 is CASSLQGEVQPQHF. In DNA, the CDR3 is TGTGCCAGCAGCTTACAGGGGGAGGTTCAGCCCCAGCATTTT. The gene calls are TRBV2 and TRBJ1-5; TRBD1 matches at 8 bases. Germline assignment: CDR1 SNHLY and CDR2 FYNNEI. The CDR3 covers 14 residues. Trimming cost V 6 bases and J 6 bases; bases outside gene matches: 7.

CDR3 protein: CASSQGGLLNTEAFF. CDR3 sequence (DNA): TGTGCCAGCAGCCAAGGGGGACTGCTGAACACTGAAGCTTTCTTT. V gene TRBV3-1 (or the pseudogene TRBV3-2) combines with J gene TRBJ1-1, with D possibly TRBD1 on 5 matching bases. CDR1 is LGHDT, CDR2 YNNKEL, per germline (reference sequence). The V end was cut by 1 base, the J end by 0 bases, with 9 bases between. The CDR3 runs 15 residues.

The gene calls are TRBV18 and TRBJ1-1; 7 bases line up with TRBD1. Germline CDR1 reads KGHSH; CDR2 reads LQKENI. V was pared by 5 bases and J by 0 bases, with 3 bases of the junction left unmatched. The CDR3 is 14 residues long. The CDR3 reads CASSAGQMNTEAFF. In DNA form, the CDR3 reads TGTGCCAGCTCAGCGGGACAGATGAACACTGAAGCTTTCTTT.

Of note for this clone: The same CDR3 can be traced to other DNA sequences in this sample. The rearrangement uses TRBV29-1 and TRBJ2-1; 10 bases line up with TRBD2. The CDR3 runs 13 residues. The germline CDR1 and CDR2 sequences are SQVTM and ANQGSEA. V lost 3 bases, J lost 8 bases, and 4 bases stayed unmatched. The CDR3 DNA follows: TGCAGCGTTGAGGAGCTAGCGGGAGATGAGCAGTTCTTC. Residues: CSVEELAGDEQFF.

Written as DNA, the CDR3 is TGCGCCAGCAGCCAAGAATTCCTAGCGGGAGCCGTGAGTCCCTACAATGAGCAGTTCTTC. Residues: CASSQEFLAGAVSPYNEQFF. V and J are TRBV4-1 and TRBJ2-1; 10 bases align to TRBD2. CDR1 and CDR2 from the germline V gene are MGHRA and YSYEKL. Trimming at V came to 0 bases and at J to 2 bases, leaving 13 bases not matched to a gene. The CDR3 is 20 residues long.

This clone occurred a few times. This rearrangement joins TRBV9 to TRBJ2-2, with 7 bases aligning to TRBD2. The CDR3 extends over 15 amino acids. Germline V CDR1 and CDR2: SGDLS, YYNGEE. V gave up 5 bases and J gave up 1 base; unmatched junction bases: 5. This CDR3 is CASSGRELNTGELFF. In nucleotides, the CDR3 is TGTGCCAGCAGTGGGCGGGAGCTGAACACCGGGGAGCTGTTTTTT.

J is TRBJ1-5 and V is TRBV7-9; 8 nucleotides agree with TRBD1. CDR1 is SEHNR, CDR2 FQNEAQ, per germline (reference sequence). This CDR3 is 18 amino acids long. Trimming removed 5 bases from V and 0 bases from J; junction bases left unmatched: 12. CDR3 nucleotides: TGTGCCAGCAGCCTTAATGACAGGGGAGTTTATAGCAATCAGCCCCAGCATTTT. It codes for CASSLNDRGVYSNQPQHF.

V and J are TRBV6-1 and TRBJ2-2; 10 bases are a match to TRBD2. This CDR3 comprises 18 residues. The ends lost 0 bases at V and 0 bases at J; junction bases unmatched: 4. Per germline, CDR1 MNHNS and CDR2 SASEGT. The CDR3 sequence: CASSEALLAGTNTGELFF. For the CDR3, the DNA is TGTGCCAGCAGTGAAGCGCTACTAGCGGGGACGAACACCGGGGAGCTGTTTTTT.